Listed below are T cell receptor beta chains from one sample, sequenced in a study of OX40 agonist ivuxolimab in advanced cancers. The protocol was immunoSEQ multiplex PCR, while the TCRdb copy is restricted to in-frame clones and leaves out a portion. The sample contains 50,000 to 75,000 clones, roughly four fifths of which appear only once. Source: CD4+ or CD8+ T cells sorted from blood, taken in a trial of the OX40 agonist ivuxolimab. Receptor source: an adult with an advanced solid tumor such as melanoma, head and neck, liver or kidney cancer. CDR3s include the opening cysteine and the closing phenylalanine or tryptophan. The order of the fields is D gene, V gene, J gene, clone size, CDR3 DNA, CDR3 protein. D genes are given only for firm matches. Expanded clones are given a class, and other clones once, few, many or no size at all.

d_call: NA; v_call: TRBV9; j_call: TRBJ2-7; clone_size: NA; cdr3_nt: TGTGCCAGCAGCGCGGAACCGGGACCTTACTACGAGCAGTACTTC; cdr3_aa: CASSAEPGPYYEQYF
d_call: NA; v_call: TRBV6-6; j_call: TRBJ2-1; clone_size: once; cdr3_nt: TGTGCCAGCAGCAGGGGTGCCTACAATGAGCAGTTCTTC; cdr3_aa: CASSRGAYNEQFF
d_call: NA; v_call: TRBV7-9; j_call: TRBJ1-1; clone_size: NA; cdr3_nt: TGTGCCGGCGCGGAGAGGGCCGGGGACACTGAAGCTTTCTTT; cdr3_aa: CAGAERAGDTEAFF
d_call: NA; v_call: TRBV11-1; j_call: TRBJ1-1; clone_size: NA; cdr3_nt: TGTGCCAGCAGCTTAGGGAGGGGTGTCCACAACACTGAAGCTTTCTTT; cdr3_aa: CASSLGRGVHNTEAFF
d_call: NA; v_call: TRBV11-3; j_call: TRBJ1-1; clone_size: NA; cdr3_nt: TGTGCCAGCAGCTTAGGGGTACAGGGAGCTGAAGCTTTCTTT; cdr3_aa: CASSLGVQGAEAFF
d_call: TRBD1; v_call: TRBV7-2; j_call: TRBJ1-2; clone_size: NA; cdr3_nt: TGTGCCAGCAGCGCCCGGGGGACAGGGGGGCTAGATGGCTACACCTTC; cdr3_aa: CASSARGTGGLDGYTF
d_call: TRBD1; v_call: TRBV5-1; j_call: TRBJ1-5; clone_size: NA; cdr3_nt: TGCGCCAGCAGCGTACAGGGGGGGAATCAGCCCCAGCATTTT; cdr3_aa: CASSVQGGNQPQHF
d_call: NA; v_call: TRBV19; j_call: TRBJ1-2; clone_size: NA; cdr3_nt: TGTGCCAGTAGTATCCGACCCCAGGGAGACTATGGCTACACCTTC; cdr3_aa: CASSIRPQGDYGYTF
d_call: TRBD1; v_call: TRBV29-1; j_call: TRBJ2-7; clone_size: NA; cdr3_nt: TGCAGCTATAGCCGGACAGGGGCGAACTACGAGCAGTACTTC; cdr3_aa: CSYSRTGANYEQYF
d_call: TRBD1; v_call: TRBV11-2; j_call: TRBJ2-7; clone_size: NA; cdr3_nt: TGTGCCAGCAGCTTAGAGGGCACAGGGGGCTTTTACGAGCAGTACTTC; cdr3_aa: CASSLEGTGGFYEQYF
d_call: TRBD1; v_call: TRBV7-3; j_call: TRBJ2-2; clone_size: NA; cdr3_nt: TGTGCCAGCAGCTCCGGACAGGGGAACGCCGGGGAGCTGTTTTTT; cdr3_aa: CASSSGQGNAGELFF
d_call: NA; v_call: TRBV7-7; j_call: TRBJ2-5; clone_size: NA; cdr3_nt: TGTGCTAGCAGCTTGGGGACTGCCGGAGAGACCCAGTACTTC; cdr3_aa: CASSLGTAGETQYF
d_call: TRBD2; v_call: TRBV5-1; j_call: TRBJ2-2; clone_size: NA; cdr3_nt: TGCGCCAGCAGCCTGGGACTAGCGGCGAACACCGGGGAGCTGTTTTTT; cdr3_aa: CASSLGLAANTGELFF
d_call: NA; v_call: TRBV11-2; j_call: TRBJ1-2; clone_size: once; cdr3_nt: TGTGCCAGCAGCTTGAAAGAATTTTATGGCTACACCTTC; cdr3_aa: CASSLKEFYGYTF
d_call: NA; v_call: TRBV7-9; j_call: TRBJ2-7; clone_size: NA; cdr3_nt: TGTGCCAGCAGCTTAGACGGGTACGGCGAGCAGTACTTC; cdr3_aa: CASSLDGYGEQYF
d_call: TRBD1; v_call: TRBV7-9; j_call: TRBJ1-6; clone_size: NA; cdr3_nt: TGTGCCAGCAGCCAGGACAGGGGTACCTCACCCCTCCACTTT; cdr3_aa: CASSQDRGTSPLHF
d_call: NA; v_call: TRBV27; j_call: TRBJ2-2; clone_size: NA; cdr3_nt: TGTGCCAGCAGCCCTTATCTCGGGATTAGCGGGGAGCTGTTTTTT; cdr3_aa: CASSPYLGISGELFF
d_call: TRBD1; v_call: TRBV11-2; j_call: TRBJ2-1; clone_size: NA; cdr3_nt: TGTGCCAGCAGCCTGGGACAGAAGGGGGTGTTTGGTGAGCAGTTCTTC; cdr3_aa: CASSLGQKGVFGEQFF
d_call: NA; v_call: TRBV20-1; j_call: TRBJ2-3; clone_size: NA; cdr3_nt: TGCAGTGCCTCGAGGGCAGATACGCAGTATTTT; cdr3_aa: CSASRADTQYF
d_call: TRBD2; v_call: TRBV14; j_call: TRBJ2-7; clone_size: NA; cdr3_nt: TGTGCCAGCAGCCAAGATTTCGGGACTAGAAGTACGAGGAAGTACTTC; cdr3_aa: CASSQDFGTRSTRKYF
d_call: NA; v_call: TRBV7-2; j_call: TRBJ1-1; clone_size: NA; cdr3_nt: TGTGCCAGCAGCTCCAGGGGTTGGAACACTGAAGCTTTCTTT; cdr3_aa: CASSSRGWNTEAFF
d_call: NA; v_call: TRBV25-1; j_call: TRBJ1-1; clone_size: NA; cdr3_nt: TGTGCCAGCAGTGGTGTTCGCACTGAAGCTTTCTTT; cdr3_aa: CASSGVRTEAFF
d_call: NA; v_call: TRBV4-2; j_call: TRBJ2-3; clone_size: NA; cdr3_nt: TGTGCCAGCAGCCAAGTAGACCGGCTTAGCACAGATACGCAGTATTTT; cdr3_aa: CASSQVDRLSTDTQYF
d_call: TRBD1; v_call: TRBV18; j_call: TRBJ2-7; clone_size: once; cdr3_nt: TGTGCCAGCTCACCCTCAGGACAGGCCTTCTCCTACGAGCAGTACTTC; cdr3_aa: CASSPSGQAFSYEQYF
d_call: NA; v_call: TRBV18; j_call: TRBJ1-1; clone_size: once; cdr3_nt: TGTGCCAGCTCACCACCGACGTTCCGGCGTGGAGCTGAAGCTTTCTTT; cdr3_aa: CASSPPTFRRGAEAFF
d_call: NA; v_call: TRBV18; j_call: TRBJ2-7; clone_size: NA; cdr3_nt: TGTGCCAGCTCACCACACACAGATTCCTACGAGCAGTACTTC; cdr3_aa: CASSPHTDSYEQYF
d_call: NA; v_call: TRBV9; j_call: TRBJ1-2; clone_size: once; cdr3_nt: TGTGCCAGCAGCGTATCCCAGGGTGGCTATGGCTACACCTTC; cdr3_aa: CASSVSQGGYGYTF
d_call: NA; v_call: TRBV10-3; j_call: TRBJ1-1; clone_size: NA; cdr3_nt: TGTGCCATCAGTGAAGCCCTCAAGGACACTGAAGCTTTCTTT; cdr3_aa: CAISEALKDTEAFF
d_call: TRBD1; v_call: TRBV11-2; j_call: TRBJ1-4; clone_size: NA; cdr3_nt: TGTGCCAGCAGCTTAGATCTCCCCAGGGGGGGTGAAAAACTGTTTTTT; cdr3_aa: CASSLDLPRGGEKLFF
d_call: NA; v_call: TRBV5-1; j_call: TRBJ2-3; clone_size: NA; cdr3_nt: TGCGCCAGCAGCTTGGTGGCCGGAACCACAGATACGCAGTATTTT; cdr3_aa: CASSLVAGTTDTQYF
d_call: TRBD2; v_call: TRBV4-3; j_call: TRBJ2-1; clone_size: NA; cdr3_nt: TGCGCCAGCAGCGCGTGGCGGACTAGTAGCAATGAGCAGTTCTTC; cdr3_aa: CASSAWRTSSNEQFF
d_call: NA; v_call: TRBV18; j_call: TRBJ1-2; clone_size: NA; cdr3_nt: TGTGCCAGCTCATCCCGGAGGGAGGATGGCTACACCTTC; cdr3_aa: CASSSRREDGYTF
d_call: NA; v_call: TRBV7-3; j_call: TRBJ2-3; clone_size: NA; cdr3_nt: TGTGCCAGTTCCCCTAGACAGGGAGGGGCAGATACGCAGTATTTT; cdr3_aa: CASSPRQGGADTQYF
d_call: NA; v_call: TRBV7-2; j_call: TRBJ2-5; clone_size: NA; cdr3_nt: TGTGCCAGCAGCTCCCGACCGGGGCGACAAGAGACCCAGTACTTC; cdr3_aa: CASSSRPGRQETQYF
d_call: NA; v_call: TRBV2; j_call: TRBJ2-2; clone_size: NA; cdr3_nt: TGTGCCAGCAGTTACAGACAGGCGAACACCGGGGAGCTGTTTTTT; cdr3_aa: CASSYRQANTGELFF
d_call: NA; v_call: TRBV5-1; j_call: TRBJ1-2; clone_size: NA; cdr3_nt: TGCGCCAGCAGCTTACGGAGTGGGGGCGGCTACACCTTC; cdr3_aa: CASSLRSGGGYTF
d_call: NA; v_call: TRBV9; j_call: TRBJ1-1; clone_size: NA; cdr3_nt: TGTGCCAGCAGCGTAACAGCCATGAACACTGAAGCTTTCTTT; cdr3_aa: CASSVTAMNTEAFF
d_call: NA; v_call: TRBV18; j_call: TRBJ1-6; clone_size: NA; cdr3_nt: TGTGCCAGCTCACCGGCGGGTGGCAATTCACCCCTCCACTTT; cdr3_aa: CASSPAGGNSPLHF
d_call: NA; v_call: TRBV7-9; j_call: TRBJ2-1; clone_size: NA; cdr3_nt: TGTGCCAGCAGCACCCTTCTAGCGCTTGAGCAGTTCTTC; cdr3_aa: CASSTLLALEQFF
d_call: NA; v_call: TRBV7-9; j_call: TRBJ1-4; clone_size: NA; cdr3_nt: TGTGCCAGCAGCTTAAGGGCAGATAATGAAAAGCTGTTTTTT; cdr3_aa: CASSLRADNEKLFF
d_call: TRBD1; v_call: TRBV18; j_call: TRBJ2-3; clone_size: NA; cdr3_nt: TGTGCCAGCTCACCGACAGGGGGGACAGATACGCAGTATTTT; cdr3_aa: CASSPTGGTDTQYF
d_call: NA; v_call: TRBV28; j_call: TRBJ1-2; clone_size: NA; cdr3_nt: TGTGCCAGCAGTCTTGGCTCTAATGCTAACTATGGCTACACCTTC; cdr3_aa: CASSLGSNANYGYTF
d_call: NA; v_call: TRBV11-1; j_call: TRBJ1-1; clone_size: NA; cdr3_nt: TGTGCCAGCAGCTTAGATGGGTCGACTGAAGCTTTCTTT; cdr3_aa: CASSLDGSTEAFF
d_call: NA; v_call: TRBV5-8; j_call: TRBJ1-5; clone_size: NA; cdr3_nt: TGTGCCAGCAGGAGGGGGGGGGCGAGGAATCAGCCCCAGCATTTT; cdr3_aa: CASRRGGARNQPQHF
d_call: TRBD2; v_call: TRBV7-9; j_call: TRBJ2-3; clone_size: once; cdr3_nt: TGTGCCGCAGGGTGGGCTAGCGGGAATACAGATACGCAGTATTTT; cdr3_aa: CAAGWASGNTDTQYF
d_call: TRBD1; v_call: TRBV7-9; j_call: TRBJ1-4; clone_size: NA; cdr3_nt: TGTGCCAGCAGCTTAGGAGGGACAGGGGGTGAAAAACTGTTTTTT; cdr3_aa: CASSLGGTGGEKLFF
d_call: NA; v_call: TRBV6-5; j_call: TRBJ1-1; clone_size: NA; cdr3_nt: TGTGCCAGCCAAAGTTACTGGGTCCCGAACACTGAAGCTTTCTTT; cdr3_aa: CASQSYWVPNTEAFF
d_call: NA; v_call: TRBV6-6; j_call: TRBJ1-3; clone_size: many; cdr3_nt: TGTGCCAGCACGCAAACCGCAGGCTTCTCTGGAAACACCATATATTTT; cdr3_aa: CASTQTAGFSGNTIYF
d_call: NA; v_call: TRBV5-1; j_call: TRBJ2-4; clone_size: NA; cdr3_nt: TGCGCCAGCAGCTTGGAGGCAGGGGAAAACATTCAGTACTTC; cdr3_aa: CASSLEAGENIQYF
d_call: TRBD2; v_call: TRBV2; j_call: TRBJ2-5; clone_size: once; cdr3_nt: TGTGCCAGCAGCAGACTAGCGGCACAAGAGACCCAGTACTTC; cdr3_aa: CASSRLAAQETQYF
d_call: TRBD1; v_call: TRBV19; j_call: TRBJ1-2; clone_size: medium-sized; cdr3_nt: TGTGCCACCACCCCGACAGGGTACAGCTATGGCTACACCTTC; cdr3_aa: CATTPTGYSYGYTF
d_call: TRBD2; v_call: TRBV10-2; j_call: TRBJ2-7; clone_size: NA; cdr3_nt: TGCGCCAGCAGTGAGTCTAGCGGGTCCTCCTACGAGCAGTACTTC; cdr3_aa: CASSESSGSSYEQYF
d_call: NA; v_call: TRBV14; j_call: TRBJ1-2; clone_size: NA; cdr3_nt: TGTGCCAGCAGCCGGAGCTTCTATGGCTACACCTTC; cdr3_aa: CASSRSFYGYTF
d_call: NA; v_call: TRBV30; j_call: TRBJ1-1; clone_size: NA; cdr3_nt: TGTGCCTGGAGTTACGGGACATCGAACACTGAAGCTTTCTTT; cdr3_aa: CAWSYGTSNTEAFF
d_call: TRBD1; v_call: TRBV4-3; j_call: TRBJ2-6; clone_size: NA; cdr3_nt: TGCGCCAGCAGCCAAGGACAGGGGACTGGGGCCAACGTCCTGACTTTC; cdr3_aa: CASSQGQGTGANVLTF
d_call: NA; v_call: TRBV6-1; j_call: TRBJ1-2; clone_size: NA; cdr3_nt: TGTGCCAGCAGTGAAGCGGGCGGGATGGGCTATGGCTACACCTTC; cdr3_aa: CASSEAGGMGYGYTF
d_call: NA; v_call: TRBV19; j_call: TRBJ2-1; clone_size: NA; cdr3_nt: TGTGCCAGTAGTATCCGGGTCAGCCCCTACAATGAGCAGTTCTTC; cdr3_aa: CASSIRVSPYNEQFF
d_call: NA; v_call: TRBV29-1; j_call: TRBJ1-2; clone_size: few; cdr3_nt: TGCAGCGTTACAGGGTCAGGCTATGGCTACACCTTC; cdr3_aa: CSVTGSGYGYTF